This is a list of T cell receptor beta chains from one sample in a study of CD8+CD57+ T cells in acquired aplastic anemia. TCRdb recomputed calls from the reads with MiXCR, one row per CDR3 protein. The sample holds around 130,000 distinct CDR3 sequences, 48% seen once. The sequencing sample was made of sorted CD4+, CD8+, or CD8+CD57+ T cells (not recorded which) from PBMCs. The origin of the receptors is a human donor in good health, serving as a control. Both conserved end residues are part of each CDR3. D genes are given only for firm matches. Size tells how often a clone was seen (once, few, many) or the class of an expanded clone, and some rows leave it out.

j_gene,abundance,d_gene,v_gene,CDR3nt,CDR3aa
TRBJ2-7,-,-,TRBV7-9,TGTGCCAGCAGTCCCCGGGGGGCGGGCTACGAGCAGTACTTC,CASSPRGAGYEQYF
TRBJ2-1,few,TRBD1,TRBV10-2,TGCGCCAGCAGTGAGTCGAGGCCGGGACAGCTCTACAATGAGCAGTTCTTC,CASSESRPGQLYNEQFF
TRBJ2-7,-,TRBD2,TRBV25-1,TGTGCCAGCAGTGCTAGAGATCGACAAGCGGGGGGGTTCAAGCAGTACTTC,CASSARDRQAGGFKQYF
TRBJ1-1,-,-,TRBV6-1,TGTGCCGGACTAGACCCAAACACTGAAGCTTTCTTT,CAGLDPNTEAFF
TRBJ1-1,-,-,TRBV15,TGTGCCACCAGCACCAAGGGACACCTGAACACTGAAGCTTTCTTT,CATSTKGHLNTEAFF
TRBJ2-1,few,TRBD1,TRBV10-3,TGTGCCATCAGTGATCAGGCAGGGGGCGTCTACAATGAGCAGTTCTTC,CAISDQAGGVYNEQFF
TRBJ1-5,many,TRBD1,TRBV7-8,TGTGCCAGCAGCTTAGGGGACAGCACTAATCAGCCCCAGCATTTT,CASSLGDSTNQPQHF
TRBJ2-1,many,TRBD1,TRBV30,TGTGCCTGGAGTGCCTGGACAGGGAACAATGAGCAGTTCTTC,CAWSAWTGNNEQFF
TRBJ1-2,-,-,TRBV7-9,TGTGCCAGCATTCGTAATGGCTACACCTTC,CASIRNGYTF
TRBJ2-3,-,TRBD2,TRBV3-1,TGTGCCAGCAGCCTTGGGACTAGCGGGGGGAGAAGAGATACGCAGTATTTT,CASSLGTSGGRRDTQYF
TRBJ2-7,many,TRBD1,TRBV12-3/TRBV12-4,TGTGCCAGCAGCGGGGACAGGGGCAGATTAAACGAGCAGTACTTC,CASSGDRGRLNEQYF
TRBJ2-7,-,TRBD1,TRBV15,TGTGCCACCAGCAGAGATTCTCCGACAGGGGACCGCTACGAGCAGTACTTC,CATSRDSPTGDRYEQYF
TRBJ1-2,many,-,TRBV19,TGTGCCAGTAGTTCGAACCGGGACCTTCTATATGGCTACACCTTC,CASSSNRDLLYGYTF
TRBJ2-7,many,TRBD1,TRBV11-2,TGTGCCAGCAGACCCATGACAGGGATGTACGAGCAGTACTTC,CASRPMTGMYEQYF
TRBJ2-5,-,TRBD2,TRBV10-1,TGCGCCACTAGCGGGAGGGAAGGGGTGGAGACCCAATACTTC,CATSGREGVETQYF
TRBJ1-3,-,TRBD1,TRBV2,TGTGCCAGCAGTCGGGACAGGGTGTCGGGAACCACCATATATTTT,CASSRDRVSGTTIYF
TRBJ2-5,many,-,TRBV2,TGTGCCAGCAGTGGGATCTTGGGCGGGGAAGAGACCCAGTACTTC,CASSGILGGEETQYF
TRBJ1-5,-,-,TRBV30,TGTGCCTGGAGTGTACAGGGTTTGGGCGATCAGCCCCAGCATTTT,CAWSVQGLGDQPQHF